This TCR beta chain was retrieved from a study of blood T cells in healthy people across ages. Study-level points and caveats: Strong correlation existed between TCR beta diversity and naive T cell percentage. Greater diversity and more naive CD4+ cells were seen in long-lived donors than in aged donors.

Sample-barcoded 5' priming and a J-beta primer mix drove a second PCR of about 6 to 11 cycles. The authors tagged each cDNA molecule using a template-switch adaptor with 12 random nucleotides. TCRdb ran MiXCR on the 5' RACE reads and lists one entry per CDR3 protein. The sample includes some 1.5 million distinct CDR3 sequences, roughly 27% of them seen just once. The CDR3 is made up of 16 amino acids. Germline loops: CDR1 SEHNR, CDR2 FQNEAQ (reference sequence). V was clipped by 7 bases and J by 10 bases; unmatched bases: 16. To note about this clonotype: The antigen is unknown.

Per sample, a minimum of 6.5 million PBMCs were isolated. This clonotype originated in a woman aged 25-40 years in good health. The rearrangement joins TRBV7-9 to TRBJ1-6; 7 positions match TRBD1. The material sequenced was blood. This CDR3 reads CASKPAGQVKDSPLHF. CDR3 DNA sequence: TGTGCCAGCAAACCCGCCGGACAGGTCAAGGACTCACCCCTCCACTTT.